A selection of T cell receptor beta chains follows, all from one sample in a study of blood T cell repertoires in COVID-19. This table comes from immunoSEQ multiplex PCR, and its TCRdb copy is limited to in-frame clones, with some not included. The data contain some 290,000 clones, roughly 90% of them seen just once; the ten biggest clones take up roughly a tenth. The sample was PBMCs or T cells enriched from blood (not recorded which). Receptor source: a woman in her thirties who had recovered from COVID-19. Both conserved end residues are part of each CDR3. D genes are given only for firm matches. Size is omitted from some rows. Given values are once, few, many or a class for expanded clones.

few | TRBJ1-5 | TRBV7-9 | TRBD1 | TGTGCCAGCAGCTTTGGAACTGTTCGTGGACAGGGAATTGGTCAGCCCCAGCATTTT | CASSFGTVRGQGIGQPQHF
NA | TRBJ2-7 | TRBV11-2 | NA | TGTGCCAGCAGCTTAGGCCGCACTAGTGACGAGCAGTACTTC | CASSLGRTSDEQYF
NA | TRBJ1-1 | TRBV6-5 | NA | TGTGCCAGCAGTTCCTCAGACAGCCCCAAAACCGAGGCTTTCTTT | CASSSSDSPKTEAFF
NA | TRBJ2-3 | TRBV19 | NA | TGTGCCAGTAGTATAGGGACAGATTACACAGATACGCAGTATTTT | CASSIGTDYTDTQYF
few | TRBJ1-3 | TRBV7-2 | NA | TGTGCCAGCAGCTTAGACCAGGGGCCTGGAAACACCATATATTTT | CASSLDQGPGNTIYF
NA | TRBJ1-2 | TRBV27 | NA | TGTGCCAGCAGTTCGACTACTCCTTTCTATGGCTACACCTTC | CASSSTTPFYGYTF
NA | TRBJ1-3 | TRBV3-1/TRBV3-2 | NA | TGTGCCAGCAGCCAGGAAACATCACTCCGGGGCTCTGGAAACACCATATATTTT | CASSQETSLRGSGNTIYF
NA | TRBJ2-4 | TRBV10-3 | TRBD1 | TGTGCCATCAGAAACGGGACAGAAAACATTCAGTACTTC | CAIRNGTENIQYF
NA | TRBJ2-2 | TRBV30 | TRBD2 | TGTGCCTCCCCGAAGCGGGAGATGGACACCGGGGAGCTGTTTTTT | CASPKREMDTGELFF
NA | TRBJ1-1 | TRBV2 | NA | TGTGCCAGCAGCCGCTTGTGGCAGGAGGGCACTGAAGCTTTCTTT | CASSRLWQEGTEAFF
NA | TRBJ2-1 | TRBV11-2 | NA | TGTGCCAGCAGCTCCCTCCGACACTTTGAGCAGTTCTTC | CASSSLRHFEQFF
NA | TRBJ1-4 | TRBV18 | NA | TGTGCCAGCTCACAAAGCGCAACTAATGAAAAACTGTTTTTT | CASSQSATNEKLFF
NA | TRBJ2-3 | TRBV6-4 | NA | TGTGCCAGCAGTTCACAGGGTAGGGGCACAGATACGCAGTATTTT | CASSSQGRGTDTQYF
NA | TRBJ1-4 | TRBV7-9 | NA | TGTGCCAGCAGCTTAGGTCAGGGGCAGGACGAAAAACTGTTTTTT | CASSLGQGQDEKLFF
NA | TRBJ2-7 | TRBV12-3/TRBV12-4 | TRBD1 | TGTGCCAGCAGTAGACAGGGGGCGAACGAGCAGTACTTC | CASSRQGANEQYF
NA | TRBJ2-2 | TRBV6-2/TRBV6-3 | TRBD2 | TGTGCCAGCAGCTGGGGAGGGGTGGACGGGGAGCTGTTTTTT | CASSWGGVDGELFF
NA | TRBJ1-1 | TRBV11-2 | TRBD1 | TGTGCCAGCAGCGCACAGGGGGCGCGGACTGAAGCTTTCTTT | CASSAQGARTEAFF
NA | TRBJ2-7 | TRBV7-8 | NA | TGTGCCAGCAGCTTAGACGTCAGGGGACACGAGCAGTACTTC | CASSLDVRGHEQYF
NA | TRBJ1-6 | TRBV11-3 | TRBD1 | TGTGCCAGCAGCTTAGTCCGGGTCCCCCCGGGACAGGGGAATTCACCCCTCCACTTT | CASSLVRVPPGQGNSPLHF
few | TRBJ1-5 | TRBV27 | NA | TGTGCCAGCAGTCCCCTCGGAGCGGGGGCCGTTCAGCCCCAGCATTTT | CASSPLGAGAVQPQHF
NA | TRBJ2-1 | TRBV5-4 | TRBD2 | TGTGCCAGCAGCGACGTAGCGGGAGGTGAGCAGTTCTTC | CASSDVAGGEQFF
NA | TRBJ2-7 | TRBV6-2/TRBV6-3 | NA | TGTGCCAGCAGTTACAATTCAGGGGCGACTCTCTACGAGCAGTACTTC | CASSYNSGATLYEQYF
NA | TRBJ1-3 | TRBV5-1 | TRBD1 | TGCGCCAGCAGCGGGGGGACAGCTGGAAACACCATATATTTT | CASSGGTAGNTIYF
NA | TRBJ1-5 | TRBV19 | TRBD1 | TGTGCCAGTAGTTTCAGACAGGGTGTCAATCAGCCCCAGCATTTT | CASSFRQGVNQPQHF